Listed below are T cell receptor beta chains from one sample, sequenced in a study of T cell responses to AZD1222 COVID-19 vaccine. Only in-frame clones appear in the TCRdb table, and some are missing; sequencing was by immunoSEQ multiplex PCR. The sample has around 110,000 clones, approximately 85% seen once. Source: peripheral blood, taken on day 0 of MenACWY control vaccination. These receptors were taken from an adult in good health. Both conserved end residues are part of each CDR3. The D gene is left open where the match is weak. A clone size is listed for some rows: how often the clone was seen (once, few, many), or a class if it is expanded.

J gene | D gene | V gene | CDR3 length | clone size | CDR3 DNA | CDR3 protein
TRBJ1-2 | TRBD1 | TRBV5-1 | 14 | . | TGCGCCAGCAGCCCGGGACAGGGGGCTGTTGGCTACACCTTC | CASSPGQGAVGYTF
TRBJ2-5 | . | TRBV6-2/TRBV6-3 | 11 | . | TGTGCCAGCAGTTATATCTCGGCCCAGTACTTC | CASSYISAQYF
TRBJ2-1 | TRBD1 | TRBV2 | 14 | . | TGTGCCAGCAGCAGGGACAGGGGGCAGAGTGAGCAGTTCTTC | CASSRDRGQSEQFF
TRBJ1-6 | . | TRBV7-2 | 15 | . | TGTGCCAGCAGCTTACGGGGGACCCACAATTCACCCCTCCACTTT | CASSLRGTHNSPLHF
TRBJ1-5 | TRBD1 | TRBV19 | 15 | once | TGTGCCAGTATCCCAGGCGGGACAGGGAATCAGCCCCAGCATTTT | CASIPGGTGNQPQHF
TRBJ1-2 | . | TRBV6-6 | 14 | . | TGTGCCAGCAGCACTCAGGGAACTAACTATGGCTACACCTTC | CASSTQGTNYGYTF
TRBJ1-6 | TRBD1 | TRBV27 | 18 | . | TGTGCCAGCAGTTATAGGGGAGGTGGGACAGGGTATAATTCACCCCTCCACTTT | CASSYRGGGTGYNSPLHF
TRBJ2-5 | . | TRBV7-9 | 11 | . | TGTGCCTGGCGTTTACAAGAGACCCAGTACTTC | CAWRLQETQYF
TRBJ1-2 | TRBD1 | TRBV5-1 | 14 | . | TGCGCCAGCAGCTTGGTCGCGCAGGGGGCGGGCTACACCTTC | CASSLVAQGAGYTF
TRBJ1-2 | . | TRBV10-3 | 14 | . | TGTGCCATCAGTCCAGGGACAATCAACTATGGCTACACCTTC | CAISPGTINYGYTF
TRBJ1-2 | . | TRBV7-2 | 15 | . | TGTGCCAGCAGCTTAGAAGCGGCAGGGGTCTATGGCTACACCTTC | CASSLEAAGVYGYTF
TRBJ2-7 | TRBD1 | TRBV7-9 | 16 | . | TGTGCCAGCAGCTTATCCCTTGGACGGGACAGGTACGAGCAGTACTTC | CASSLSLGRDRYEQYF
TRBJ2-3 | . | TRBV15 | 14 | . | TGTGCCACCAGCACTACCCCAACCACAGATACGCAGTATTTT | CATSTTPTTDTQYF
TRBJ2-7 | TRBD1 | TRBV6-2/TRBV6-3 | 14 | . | TGTGCCAGCAGCCAACAGGGGGCTGGCTACGAGCAGTACTTC | CASSQQGAGYEQYF
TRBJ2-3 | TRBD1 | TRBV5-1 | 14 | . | TGCGCCAGCAGCCCCGGACAGGGGGCAGATACGCAGTATTTT | CASSPGQGADTQYF
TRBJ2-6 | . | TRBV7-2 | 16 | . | TGTGCCAGCAGCACACGAACAGGTTCTGGGGCCAACGTCCTGACTTTC | CASSTRTGSGANVLTF
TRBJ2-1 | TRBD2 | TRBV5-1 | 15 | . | TGCGCCAGCAGCTGGGGGACTAGCGAGTACAATGAGCAGTTCTTC | CASSWGTSEYNEQFF
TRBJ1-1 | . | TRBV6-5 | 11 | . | TGTGCCAGCAGAAGACAGTCTGAAGCTTTCTTT | CASRRQSEAFF
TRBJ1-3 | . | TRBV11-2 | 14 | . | TGTGCCAGCAGCTTTAGCGGGGCTGGAAACACCATATATTTT | CASSFSGAGNTIYF
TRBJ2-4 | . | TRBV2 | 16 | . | TGTGCCAGCAGTGACCCACTAGATTTAGCCAAAAACATTCAGTACTTC | CASSDPLDLAKNIQYF
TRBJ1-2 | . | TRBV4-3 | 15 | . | TGCGCCAGCAGCCAAGATCGGTACCGGGGCGATGGCTACACCTTC | CASSQDRYRGDGYTF
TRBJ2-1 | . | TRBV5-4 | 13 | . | TGTGCCAGCAAGGAAGGGGCCTACAATGAGCAGTTCTTC | CASKEGAYNEQFF
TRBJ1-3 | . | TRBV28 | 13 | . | TGTGCCAGCACCTCTGGGGGGGGAAACACCATATATTTT | CASTSGGGNTIYF
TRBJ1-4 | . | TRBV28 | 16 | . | TGTGCCAGCAGTGCCGTGGGGCCTGCAACTAATGAAAAACTGTTTTTT | CASSAVGPATNEKLFF
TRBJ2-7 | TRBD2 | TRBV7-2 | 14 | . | TGTGCCAGCAGCCAAAGAGCGGGGGGTAACGAGCAGTACTTC | CASSQRAGGNEQYF
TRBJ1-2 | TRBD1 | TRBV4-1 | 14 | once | TGCGCCAGCAGCCAAGATAGGGGGCACTATGGCTACACCTTC | CASSQDRGHYGYTF
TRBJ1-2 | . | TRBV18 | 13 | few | TGTGCCAGCTCACCATCAGGCCCGTATGGCTACACCTTC | CASSPSGPYGYTF
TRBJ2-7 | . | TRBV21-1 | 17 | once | TGTGCCAGCAGCAGTCCCGGGACAGGGACCAGGACCTACGAGCAGTACTTC | CASSSPGTGTRTYEQYF
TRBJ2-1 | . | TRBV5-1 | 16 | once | TGCGCCAGCAGCTTGGGGTCTTCGCGATTTTACAATGAGCAGTTCTTC | CASSLGSSRFYNEQFF
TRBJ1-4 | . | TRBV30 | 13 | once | TGTGCCTGGAGCTCAGGTTCAACTGAAAAACTGTTTTTT | CAWSSGSTEKLFF
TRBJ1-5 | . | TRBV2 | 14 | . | TGTGCCAGCAGTGATCGGACGGTGAATCAGCCCCAGCATTTT | CASSDRTVNQPQHF
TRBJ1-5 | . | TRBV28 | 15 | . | TGTGCCAGCAGTTCCGTGGGGGGGAATAATCAGCCCCAGCATTTT | CASSSVGGNNQPQHF
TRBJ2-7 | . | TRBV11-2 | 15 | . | TGTGCCAGCAGCCCCCGGGGGGACAGGACCTACGAGCAGTACTTC | CASSPRGDRTYEQYF
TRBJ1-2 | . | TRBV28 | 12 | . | TGTGCCAGCAGTGACGGTCTGGGCGGCTACACCTTC | CASSDGLGGYTF
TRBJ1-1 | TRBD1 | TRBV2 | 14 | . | TGTGCCAGCACCGTCAGGGGGATGAACACTGAAGCTTTCTTT | CASTVRGMNTEAFF
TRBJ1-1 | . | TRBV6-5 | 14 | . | TGTGCCAGCAGCCGCAGACAAGTGAACACTGAAGCTTTCTTT | CASSRRQVNTEAFF
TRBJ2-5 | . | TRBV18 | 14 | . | TGTGCCAGCTCACCACGGGAAGGGATGGGGACCCAGTACTTC | CASSPREGMGTQYF
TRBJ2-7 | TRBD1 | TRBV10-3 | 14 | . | TGTGCCATCAGTGGGACAGGGAATACTTACGAGCAGTACTTC | CAISGTGNTYEQYF
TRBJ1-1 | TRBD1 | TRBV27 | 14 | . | TGTGCCAGCAGTTCATGGGACAGGTGGGGTGAAGCTTTCTTT | CASSSWDRWGEAFF
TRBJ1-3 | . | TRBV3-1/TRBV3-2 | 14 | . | TGTGCCAGCAGCCTAGGGACGTCCGGAAACACCATATATTTT | CASSLGTSGNTIYF
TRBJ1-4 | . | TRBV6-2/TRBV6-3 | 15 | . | TGTGCCAGCAGTAACACCCAGGGAACGGATGAAAAACTGTTTTTT | CASSNTQGTDEKLFF
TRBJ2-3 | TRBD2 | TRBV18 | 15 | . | TGTGCCAGCTCACTTCAGGGAGGGGGCACAGATACGCAGTATTTT | CASSLQGGGTDTQYF
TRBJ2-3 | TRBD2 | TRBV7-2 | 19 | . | TGTGCCAGCGGCCAGGGAGGGGCTAGCGGGGGGACCGGCACAGATACGCAGTATTTT | CASGQGGASGGTGTDTQYF
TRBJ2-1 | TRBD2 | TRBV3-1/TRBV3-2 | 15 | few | TGTGCCAGCAGCCAAGATGGGGCGGGAGGTGGTGAGCAGTTCTTC | CASSQDGAGGGEQFF
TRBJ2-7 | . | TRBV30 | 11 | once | TGTGCCTGGAGTGCGGGGGACGAGCAGTACTTC | CAWSAGDEQYF
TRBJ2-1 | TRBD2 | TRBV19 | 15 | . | TGTGCCAGTAGTACCGGACTAGCGGGGGATAATGAGCAGTTCTTC | CASSTGLAGDNEQFF
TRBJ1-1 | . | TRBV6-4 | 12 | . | TGTGCCAGCAGTGACCAGGTAGGCGAAGCTTTCTTT | CASSDQVGEAFF
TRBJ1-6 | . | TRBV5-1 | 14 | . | TGCGCCAGCAGTGGGGGCGGCCAAAATTCACCCCTCCACTTT | CASSGGGQNSPLHF
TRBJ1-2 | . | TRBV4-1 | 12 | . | TGCGCCAGCAGCCAAGGAGGGCATGGCTACACCTTC | CASSQGGHGYTF
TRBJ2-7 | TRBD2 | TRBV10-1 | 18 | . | TGCGCCAGCAGTGAGGGTAGCGGGGGACTCCTTGGGAGCTACGAGCAGTACTTC | CASSEGSGGLLGSYEQYF
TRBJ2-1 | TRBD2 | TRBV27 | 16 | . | TGTGCCAGCAGTCCGGGGTGGAGCGGGGGGTACAATGAGCAGTTCTTC | CASSPGWSGGYNEQFF
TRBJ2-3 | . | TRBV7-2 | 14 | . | TGTGCCAGCAGCTTCGAAGGGGGTCCAGATACGCAGTATTTT | CASSFEGGPDTQYF
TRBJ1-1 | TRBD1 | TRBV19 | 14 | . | TGTGCCAGTAGTATGGGACAGGTGAACACTGAAGCTTTCTTT | CASSMGQVNTEAFF